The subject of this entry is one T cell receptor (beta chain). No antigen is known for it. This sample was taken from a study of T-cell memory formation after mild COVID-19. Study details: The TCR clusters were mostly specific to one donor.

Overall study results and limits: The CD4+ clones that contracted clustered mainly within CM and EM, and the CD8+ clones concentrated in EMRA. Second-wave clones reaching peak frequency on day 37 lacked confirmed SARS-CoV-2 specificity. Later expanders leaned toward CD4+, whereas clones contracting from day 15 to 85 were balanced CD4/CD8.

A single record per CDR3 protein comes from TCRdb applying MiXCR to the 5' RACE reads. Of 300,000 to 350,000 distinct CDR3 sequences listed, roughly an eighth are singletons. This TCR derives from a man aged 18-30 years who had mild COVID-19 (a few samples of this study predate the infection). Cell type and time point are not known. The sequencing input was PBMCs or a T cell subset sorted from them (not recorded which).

The CDR3 here is CASSPQGYYGYTF. Written as DNA, the CDR3 is TGTGCCAGCAGTCCGCAGGGATACTATGGCTACACCTTC. The genes are TRBV27 and TRBJ1-2; possible D gene TRBD1, 5 bases. The V end was cut by 5 bases, the J end by 3 bases, with 10 bases between. CDR3 length: 13 amino acids. Germline V gene sequence: CDR1 MNHEY, CDR2 SMNVEV (reference sequence).